Below, 10 T cell receptor beta chains from the same sample are listed, as sequenced in a study of metastatic and nonmetastatic thyroid tumors. No patient received treatment before thyroid surgery. Using MiXCR, TCRdb reanalyzed the PCR reads. The sample lists some 33,000 clones; more than 10% were seen once. Sample: blood. The receptor set was obtained from a female donor with papillary thyroid cancer or a benign thyroid nodule (not recorded which). Some clones in this sample may be carry-over from other donors' samples.

This clone was found many times. The chain joins TRBV6-1 to TRBJ2-6, with D uncertain. Germline V gene data show CDR1 as MNHNS and CDR2 as SASEGT. V was clipped by 1 base and J by 1 base, with 5 bases between them. There are 15 residues in the CDR3. The CDR3 DNA sequence: TGTGCCAGCAGTGAAGGGCAGTCTGGGGCCAACGTCCTGACTTTC. Its protein product is CASSEGQSGANVLTF.

This clone was found many times. This sequence joins TRBV11-2 and TRBJ2-7, with 10 positions matching TRBD1. After removal of 3 bases from V and 2 bases from J, the junction contained 7 bases not matched to a gene. Germline V gene sequence: CDR1 SGHAT, CDR2 FQNNGV. This CDR3 is built from 16 residues. The CDR3 region has the DNA TGTGCCAGCAGCTTTGGCCCGGGACAGGGGCCCTACGAGCAGTACTTC. Translation: CASSFGPGQGPYEQYF.

In this sample, this clone turned up many times. The chain uses TRBV6-1 and TRBJ1-1; D ambiguous. The V end lost 6 bases, the J end lost 3 bases, and 17 bases lay between the germline ends. The V gene's germline CDR1 is MNHNS and CDR2 SASEGT. The CDR3 totals 15 residues. The CDR3 DNA reads as TGTGCCAGCAGGCCTCGGGAGATGACTTACACTGAAGCTTTCTTT. Translating it yields CASRPREMTYTEAFF.

About this clone itself: A clone one base away is much larger, so this may be a read error. This sequence joins TRBV7-9 and TRBJ2-1; D might be TRBD1 or TRBD2, each matching 6 bases. This CDR3 region has 16 residues. V was trimmed by 8 bases and J by 4 bases, leaving 21 bases between them. CDR1 is SEHNR and CDR2 is FQNEAQ in the germline V gene (reference sequence). CDR3 residues: CASGPRGEMRYNEQFF. The CDR3, as DNA: TGTGCCAGCGGCCCAAGGGGGGAGATGCGGTACAATGAGCAGTTCTTC. The full variable domain, its missing parts supplied by reference TRBV7-9 and TRBJ2-1, is DTGVSQNPRHKITKRGQNVTFRCDPISEHNRLYWYRQTLGQGPEFLTYFQNEAQLEKSRLLSDRFSAERPKGSFSTLEIQRTEQGDSAMYLCASGPRGEMRYNEQFFGPGTRLTVL.

V gene TRBV6-1 combines with J gene TRBJ2-7, with D possibly matching TRBD1 (6 bases). Germline loops: CDR1 MNHNS, CDR2 SASEGT. This CDR3 contains 16 residues. As DNA, the CDR3 is TGTGCTACCAGGGGCCGGCACTCGTATAGCTCCTACGAGCAGTACTTC. Amino acids: CATRGRHSYSSYEQYF.

By frequency in the sample, this clone is medium-sized. This rearrangement joins TRBV6-1 to TRBJ2-7; perhaps TRBD1 as D (5 bases). Germline V gives CDR1 MNHNS, CDR2 SASEGT. This CDR3 has 14 residues. V lost 6 bases, J lost 2 bases, and 14 bases lay in between. The CDR3 DNA follows: TGTGCCAGCAGCAGTACAGGTATTACCTACGAGCAGTACTTC. Translation: CASSSTGITYEQYF.

There are many counts of this clone. The chain has TRBV14 and TRBJ1-5; 8 bases map to TRBD1. CDR1 and CDR2 (germline): SGHDN, FVKESK. This CDR3 contains 14 residues. V trimming: 4 bases; J trimming: 5 bases; junction bases outside the gene matches: 4. The CDR3 coding sequence is TGTGCCAGCAGCCGATCAGGGGGCGATCAGCCCCAGCATTTT. This codes for CASSRSGGDQPQHF.

This clone is judged medium-sized. The chain joins TRBV27 to TRBJ1-6, with 7 bases that match TRBD1. CDR3 length equals 16 residues. Germline trimming cut 3 bases from V and 6 bases from J; bases unmatched to any gene: 8. Looked up from germline, CDR1 is MNHEY and CDR2 is SMNVEV (reference sequence). CDR3 region: CASSFTQGLGNSPLHF. As DNA, the CDR3 is TGTGCCAGCAGTTTTACACAGGGGTTGGGTAATTCACCCCTCCACTTT.

V is TRBV24-1 and J is TRBJ2-1; a weak D match, TRBD2 (5 bases). Germline CDR1 and CDR2: KGHDR and SFDVKD. This CDR3 has 17 residues. V was pared by 0 bases and J by 0 bases, with 11 bases between. This CDR3 reads CATSDLDYRSSYNEQFF. The CDR3 coding sequence is TGTGCCACCAGTGATTTGGACTACCGGAGCTCCTACAATGAGCAGTTCTTC.

This clone occurred many times. A read error is likely, as this CDR3 ends without the conserved phenylalanine or tryptophan. It is unclear where the CDR3 begins or ends on the DNA, so no DNA is shown, and the CDR3 is as TCRdb lists it. The chain uses TRBV7-3 and TRBJ1-2; TRBD1, the table's D call, was not compared with the DNA. CDR1 is SGHTA, CDR2 FQGTGA, per germline. The CDR3 is made up of 8 amino acids, end residues included. The CDR3 is CASSLSAP.